The clone carrying this TCR beta chain was detected once. In the authors' workflow: Amplified reference gene primers provided the basis for estimating nucleated cell counts. The assay was immunoSEQ multiplex PCR, and TCRdb's table has in-frame clones only and misses some. That table gives V, J and clone size, and the DNA gave D and trimming. The sample yields tens of thousands of clones, around 87% seen once. Germline values: CDR1 SEHNR, CDR2 FQNEAQ (reference sequence). The CDR3 extends over 12 amino acids. Trimming removed 3 bases from V and 5 bases from J, with 7 bases in between. This entry belongs to a study of blood T cell repertoires in COVID-19. Study at large: Both acute and convalescent COVID-19 samples were obtained from the United States, Italy and Spain. T cells, B-cell-depleted T cells, or PBMCs provided the cDNA or gDNA that served as material.

Sequencing input: peripheral blood. V usage is TRBV7-9 and J usage is TRBJ1-2; tentatively, D is TRBD1 (6 bases). This sequence originates from an elderly man with active or convalescent COVID-19. CDR3 sequence: CASSLGAYGYTF. DNA of the CDR3: TGTGCCAGCAGCTTGGGGGCTTATGGCTACACCTTC.